One T cell receptor (beta chain) is described in this entry. The data were produced by immunoSEQ multiplex PCR, yet TCRdb's version contains in-frame clones alone and is incomplete. The data contain about 72,000 clones, 92% of them singletons. The record originates from a study of technical replicates of blood from a few donors. Source material: T cells isolated from PBMCs. This receptor was obtained from a human donor in good health.

The CDR3 region has the DNA TGCGCCAGCAGCTTGTATGGGACTAGCGTAATCCAAGAGACCCAGTACTTC. Protein product: CASSLYGTSVIQETQYF. The chain carries TRBV5-1 and TRBJ2-5; TRBD2 aligns across 10 bases. CDR3 length: 17 amino acids. Per the germline V gene, CDR1 is SGHRS and CDR2 is YFSETQ. The V segment lost 1 base and the J segment 1 base; nucleotides outside the gene matches: 7.